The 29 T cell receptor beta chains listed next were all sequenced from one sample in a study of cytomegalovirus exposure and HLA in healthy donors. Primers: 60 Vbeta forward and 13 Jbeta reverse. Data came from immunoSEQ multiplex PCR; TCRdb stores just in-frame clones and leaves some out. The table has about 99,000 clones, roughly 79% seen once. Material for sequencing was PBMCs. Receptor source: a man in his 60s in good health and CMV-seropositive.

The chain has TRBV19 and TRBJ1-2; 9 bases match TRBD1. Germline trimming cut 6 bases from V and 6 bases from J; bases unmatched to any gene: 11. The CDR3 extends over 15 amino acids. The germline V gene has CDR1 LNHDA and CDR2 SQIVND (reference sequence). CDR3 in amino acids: CASSPAGTGTHGYTF. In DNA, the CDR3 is TGTGCCAGTAGCCCAGCCGGGACAGGGACCCATGGCTACACCTTC.

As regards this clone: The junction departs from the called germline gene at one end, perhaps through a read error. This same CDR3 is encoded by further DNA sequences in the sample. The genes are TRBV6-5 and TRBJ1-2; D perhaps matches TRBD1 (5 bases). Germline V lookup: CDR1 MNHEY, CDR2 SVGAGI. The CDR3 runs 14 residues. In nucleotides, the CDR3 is TGTGCCAGCAGTTACTCGGCGGGGACCCATGGCTACACCTTT. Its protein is CASSYSAGTHGYTF.

CDR3 nucleotide sequence: TGTGCCATCAGGACAGGGGAAGGTGAAAAACTGTTTTTT. It yields the protein CAIRTGEGEKLFF. The chain recombines TRBV10-3 with TRBJ1-4; 8 nucleotides line up with TRBD1. Unmatched junction bases numbered 4, after V lost 6 bases and J lost 7 bases. CDR3 length: 13 amino acids. Germline CDR1 reads ENHRY; CDR2 reads SYGVKD.

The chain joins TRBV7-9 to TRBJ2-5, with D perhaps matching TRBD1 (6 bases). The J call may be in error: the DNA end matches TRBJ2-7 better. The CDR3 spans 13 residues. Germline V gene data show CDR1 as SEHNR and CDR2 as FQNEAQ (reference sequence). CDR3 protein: CASSTGTTYEQYF. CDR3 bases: TGTGCCAGCAGCACCGGGACAACCTACGAGCAGTACTTC.

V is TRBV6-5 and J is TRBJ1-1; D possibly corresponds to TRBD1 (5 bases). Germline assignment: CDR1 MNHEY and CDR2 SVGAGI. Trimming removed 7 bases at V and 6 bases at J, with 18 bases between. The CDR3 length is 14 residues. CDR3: CASTSVPGVAEAFF. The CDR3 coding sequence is TGTGCCAGCACCTCCGTCCCGGGGGTCGCTGAAGCTTTCTTT.

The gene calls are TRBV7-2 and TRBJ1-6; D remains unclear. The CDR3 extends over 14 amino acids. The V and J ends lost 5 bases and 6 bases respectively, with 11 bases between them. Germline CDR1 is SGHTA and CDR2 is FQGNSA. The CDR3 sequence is CASSPGGFNSPLHF. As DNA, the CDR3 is TGTGCCAGCAGCCCCGGAGGGTTTAATTCACCCCTCCACTTT.

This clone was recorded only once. The CDR3 loop reads CASSSGTSGDGELFF. CDR3 in DNA: TGTGCCAGCAGTTCCGGGACTAGCGGTGACGGGGAGCTGTTTTTT. This chain uses TRBV27 with TRBJ2-2; 11 bases match TRBD2. Germline values: CDR1 MNHEY, CDR2 SMNVEV (reference sequence). CDR3 length: 15 amino acids. Germline trimming cut 4 bases from V and 7 bases from J; bases unmatched to any gene: 5.

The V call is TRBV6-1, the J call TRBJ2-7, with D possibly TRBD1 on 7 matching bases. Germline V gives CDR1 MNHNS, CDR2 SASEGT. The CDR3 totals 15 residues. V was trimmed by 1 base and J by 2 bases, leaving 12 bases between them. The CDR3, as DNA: TGTGCCAGCAGTGAAGGGGGGGACAGCGCCTACGAGCAGTACTTC. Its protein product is CASSEGGDSAYEQYF.

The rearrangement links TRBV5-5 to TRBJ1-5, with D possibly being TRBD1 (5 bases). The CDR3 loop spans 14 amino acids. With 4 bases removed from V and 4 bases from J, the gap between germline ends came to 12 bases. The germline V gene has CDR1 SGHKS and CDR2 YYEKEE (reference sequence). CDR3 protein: CASSRDFANQPQHF. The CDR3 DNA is TGTGCCAGCAGCCGGGACTTTGCGAATCAGCCCCAGCATTTT.

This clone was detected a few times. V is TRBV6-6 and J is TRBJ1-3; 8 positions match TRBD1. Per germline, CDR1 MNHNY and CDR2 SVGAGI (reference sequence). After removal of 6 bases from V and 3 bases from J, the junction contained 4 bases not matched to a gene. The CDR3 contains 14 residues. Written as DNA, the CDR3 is TGTGCCAGCAGGCAGGGGGCGCTTGGAAACACCATATATTTT. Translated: CASRQGALGNTIYF.

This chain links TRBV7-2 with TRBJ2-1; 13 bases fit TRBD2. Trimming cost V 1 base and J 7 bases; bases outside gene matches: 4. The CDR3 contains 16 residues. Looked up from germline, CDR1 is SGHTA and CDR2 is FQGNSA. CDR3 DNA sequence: TGTGCCAGCAGCTTAGGAGGGACTAGCGGGGCGAATGAGCAGTTCTTC. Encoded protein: CASSLGGTSGANEQFF.

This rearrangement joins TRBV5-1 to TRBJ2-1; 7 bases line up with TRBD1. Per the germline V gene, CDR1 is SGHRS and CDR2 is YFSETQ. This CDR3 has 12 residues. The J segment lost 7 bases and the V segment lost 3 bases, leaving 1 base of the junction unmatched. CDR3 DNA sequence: TGCGCCAGCAGCTGGACAGGAAATGAGCAGTTCTTC. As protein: CASSWTGNEQFF.

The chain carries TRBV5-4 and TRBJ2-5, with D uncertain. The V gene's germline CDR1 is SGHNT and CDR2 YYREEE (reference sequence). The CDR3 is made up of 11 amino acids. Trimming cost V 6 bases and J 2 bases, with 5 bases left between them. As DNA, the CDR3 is TGTGCCAGCACCCAACAAGAGACCCAGTACTTC. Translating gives CASTQQETQYF. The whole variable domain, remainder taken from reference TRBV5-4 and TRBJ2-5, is ETGVTQSPTHLIKTRGQQVTLRCSSQSGHNTVSWYQQALGQGPQFIFQYYREEENGRGNFPPRFSGLQFPNYSSELNVNALELDDSALYLCASTQQETQYFGPGTRLLVL.

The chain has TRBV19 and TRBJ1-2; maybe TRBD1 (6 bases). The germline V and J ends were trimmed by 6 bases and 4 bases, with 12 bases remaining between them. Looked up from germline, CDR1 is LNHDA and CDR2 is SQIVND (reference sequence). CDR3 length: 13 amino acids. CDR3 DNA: TGTGCCAGTAGAGAGGGGGGGACCTATGGCTACACCTTC. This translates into CASREGGTYGYTF.

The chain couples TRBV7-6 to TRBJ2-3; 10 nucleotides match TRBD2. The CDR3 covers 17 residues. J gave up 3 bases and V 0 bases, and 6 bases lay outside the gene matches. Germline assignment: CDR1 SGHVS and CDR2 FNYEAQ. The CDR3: CASSLAPPSGGTDTQYF. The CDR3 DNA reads TGTGCCAGCAGCTTAGCCCCCCCTAGCGGGGGTACAGATACGCAGTATTTT.

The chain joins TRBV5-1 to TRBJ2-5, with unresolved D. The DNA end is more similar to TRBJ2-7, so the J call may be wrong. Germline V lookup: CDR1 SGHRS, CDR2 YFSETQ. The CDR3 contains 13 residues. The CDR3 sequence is CASSLLGNYEQYF. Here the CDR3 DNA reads TGCGCCAGCAGCTTGCTAGGTAACTACGAGCAGTACTTC.

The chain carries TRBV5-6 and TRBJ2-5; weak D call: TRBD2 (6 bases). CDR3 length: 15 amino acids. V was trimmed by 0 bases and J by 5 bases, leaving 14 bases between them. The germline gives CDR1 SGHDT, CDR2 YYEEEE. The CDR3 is CASSLGLPGRETQYF. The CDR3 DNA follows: TGTGCCAGCAGCTTGGGCCTACCGGGGAGGGAGACCCAGTACTTC.

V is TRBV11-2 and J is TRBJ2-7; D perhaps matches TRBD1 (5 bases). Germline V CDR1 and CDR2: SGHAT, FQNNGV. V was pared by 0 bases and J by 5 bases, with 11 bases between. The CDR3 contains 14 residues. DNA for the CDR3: TGTGCCAGCAGCTTAGACAGGGCGTCCCACGAGCAGTACTTC. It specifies CASSLDRASHEQYF.

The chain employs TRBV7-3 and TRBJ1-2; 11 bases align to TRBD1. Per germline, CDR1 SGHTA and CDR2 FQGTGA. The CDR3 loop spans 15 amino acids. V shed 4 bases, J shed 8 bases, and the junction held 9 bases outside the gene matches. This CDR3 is CASSSGGQGERGYTF. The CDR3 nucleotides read TGTGCCAGCAGCTCGGGGGGACAGGGGGAACGCGGCTACACCTTC. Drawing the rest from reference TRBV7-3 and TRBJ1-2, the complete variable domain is GAGVSQTPSNKVTEKGKYVELRCDPISGHTALYWYRQSLGQGPEFLIYFQGTGAADDSGLPNDRFFAVRPEGSVSTLKIQRTERGDSAVYLCASSSGGQGERGYTFGSGTRLTVV.

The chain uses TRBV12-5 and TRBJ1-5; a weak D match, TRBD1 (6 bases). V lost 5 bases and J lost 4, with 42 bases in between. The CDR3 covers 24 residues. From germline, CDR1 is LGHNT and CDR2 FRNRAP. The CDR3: CASGVPPSPCRAPVRGLRNQPQHF. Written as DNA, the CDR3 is TGTGCTAGTGGTGTCCCCCCAAGCCCCTGTCGGGCCCCTGTCAGGGGCCTGAGGAATCAGCCCCAGCATTTT. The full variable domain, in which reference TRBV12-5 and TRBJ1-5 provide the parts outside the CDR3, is DARVTQTPRHKVTEMGQEVTMRCQPILGHNTVFWYRQTMMQGLELLAYFRNRAPLDDSGMPKDRFSAEMPDATLATLKIQPSEPRDSAVYFCASGVPPSPCRAPVRGLRNQPQHFGDGTRLSIL.

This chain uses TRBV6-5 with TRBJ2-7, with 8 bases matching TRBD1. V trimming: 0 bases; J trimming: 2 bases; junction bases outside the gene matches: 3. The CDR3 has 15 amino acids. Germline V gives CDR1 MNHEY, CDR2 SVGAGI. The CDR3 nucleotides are TGTGCCAGCAGTTACTCGGGGACAGGACCCTACGAGCAGTACTTC. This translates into CASSYSGTGPYEQYF.

The CDR3 spells CASSSPAGANTGELFF. In nucleotides, the CDR3 is TGTGCCAGCAGTTCCCCCGCGGGGGCCAACACCGGGGAGCTGTTTTTT. The rearrangement uses TRBV27 and TRBJ2-2; possible D gene TRBD2, 7 bases. The germline V and J ends were trimmed by 4 bases and 2 bases, with 14 bases remaining between them. Germline lookup yields CDR1 MNHEY and CDR2 SMNVEV (reference sequence). This CDR3 comprises 16 residues.

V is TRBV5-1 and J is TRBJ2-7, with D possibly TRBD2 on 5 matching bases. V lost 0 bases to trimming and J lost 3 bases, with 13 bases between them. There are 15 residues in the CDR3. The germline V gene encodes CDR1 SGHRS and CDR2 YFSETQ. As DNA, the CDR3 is TGCGCCAGCAGCTTGGGGGGAGTAAGCCTCTACGAGCAGTACTTC. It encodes CASSLGGVSLYEQYF.

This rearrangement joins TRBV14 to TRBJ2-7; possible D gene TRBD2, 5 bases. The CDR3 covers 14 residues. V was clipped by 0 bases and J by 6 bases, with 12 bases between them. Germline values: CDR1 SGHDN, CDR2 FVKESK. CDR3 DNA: TGTGCCAGCAGCCAAGATGGGTCGGGAATCGAGCAGTACTTC. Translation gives CASSQDGSGIEQYF.

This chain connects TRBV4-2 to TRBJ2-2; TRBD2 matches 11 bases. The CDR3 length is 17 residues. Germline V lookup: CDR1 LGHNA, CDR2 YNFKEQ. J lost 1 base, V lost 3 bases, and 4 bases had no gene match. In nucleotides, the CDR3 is TGTGCCAGCAGCCAGCCTGGACTAGCGGGGAACACCGGGGAGCTGTTTTTT. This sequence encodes CASSQPGLAGNTGELFF.

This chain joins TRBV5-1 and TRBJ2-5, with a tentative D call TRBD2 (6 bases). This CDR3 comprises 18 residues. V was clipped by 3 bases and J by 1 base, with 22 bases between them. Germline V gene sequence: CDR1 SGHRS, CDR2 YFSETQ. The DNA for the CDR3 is TGCGCCAGCAGCTCCCTTTCCCCTGGTTCGGGGGTCCAAGAGACCCAGTACTTC. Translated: CASSSLSPGSGVQETQYF.

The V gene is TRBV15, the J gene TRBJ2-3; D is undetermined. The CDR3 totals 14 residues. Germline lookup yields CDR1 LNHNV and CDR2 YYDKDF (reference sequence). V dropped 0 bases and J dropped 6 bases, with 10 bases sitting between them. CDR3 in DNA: TGTGCCACCAGCAGAGATCGCCGCGAGGATACGCAGTATTTT. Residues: CATSRDRREDTQYF.

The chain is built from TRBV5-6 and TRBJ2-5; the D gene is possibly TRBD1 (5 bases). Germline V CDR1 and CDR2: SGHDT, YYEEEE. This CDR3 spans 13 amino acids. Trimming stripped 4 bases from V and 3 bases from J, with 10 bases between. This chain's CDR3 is CASSGRVEETQYF. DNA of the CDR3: TGTGCCAGCAGCGGCAGGGTTGAAGAGACCCAGTACTTC.

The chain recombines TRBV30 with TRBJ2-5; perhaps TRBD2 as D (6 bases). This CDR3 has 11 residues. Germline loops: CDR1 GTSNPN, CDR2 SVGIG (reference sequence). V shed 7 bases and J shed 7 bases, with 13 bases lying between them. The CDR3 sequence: CAFSGLVTQYF. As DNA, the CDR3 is TGTGCCTTTAGCGGCCTCGTGACCCAGTACTTC.